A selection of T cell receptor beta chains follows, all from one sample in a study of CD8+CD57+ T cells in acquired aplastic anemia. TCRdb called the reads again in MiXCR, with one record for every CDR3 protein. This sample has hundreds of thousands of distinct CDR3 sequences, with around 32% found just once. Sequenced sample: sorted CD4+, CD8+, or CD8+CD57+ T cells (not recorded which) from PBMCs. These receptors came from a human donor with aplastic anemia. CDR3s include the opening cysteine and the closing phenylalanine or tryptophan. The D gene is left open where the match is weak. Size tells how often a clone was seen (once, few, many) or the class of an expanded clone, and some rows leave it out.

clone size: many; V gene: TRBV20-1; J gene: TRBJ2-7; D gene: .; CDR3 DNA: TGCAGTGCTAGAAGGGCCGGAACCTACGAGCAGTACTTC; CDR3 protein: CSARRAGTYEQYF
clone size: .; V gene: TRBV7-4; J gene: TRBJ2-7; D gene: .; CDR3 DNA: TGTGCCAGCAGCTTGGAGCTAGTCCCCCGCTACGGGCAGTACTTC; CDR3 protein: CASSLELVPRYGQYF
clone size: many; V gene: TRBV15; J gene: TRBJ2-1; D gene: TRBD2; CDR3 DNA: TGTGCCACCAGCAGAGACCAGCGGGGGGCCGAGGGGCAGTTCTTC; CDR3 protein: CATSRDQRGAEGQFF
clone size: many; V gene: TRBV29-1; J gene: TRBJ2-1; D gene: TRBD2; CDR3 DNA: TGCAGCGTCTACACGACTAGCGGGAGAGCCTACAATGAGCAGTTCTTC; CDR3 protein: CSVYTTSGRAYNEQFF
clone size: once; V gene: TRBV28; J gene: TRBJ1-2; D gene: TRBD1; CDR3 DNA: TGTGCCACAATCCCGGGACAGGCCTTTGGCTACACCTTC; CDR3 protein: CATIPGQAFGYTF
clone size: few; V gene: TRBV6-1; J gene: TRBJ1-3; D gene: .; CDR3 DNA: TGTGCCAGCAGTGAAAGGTGGGGGAGGACCATATATTTT; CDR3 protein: CASSERWGRTIYF
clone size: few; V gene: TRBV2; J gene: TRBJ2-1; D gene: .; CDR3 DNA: TGTGCCAGCAGTGCGGGGCTCCCGGCAGGTGAGCAGTTCTTC; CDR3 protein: CASSAGLPAGEQFF
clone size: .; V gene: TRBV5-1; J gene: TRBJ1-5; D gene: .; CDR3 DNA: TGCGCCAGCAGCTTGGATCCGAGCAATCAGCCCCGGCATTTT; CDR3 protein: CASSLDPSNQPRHF
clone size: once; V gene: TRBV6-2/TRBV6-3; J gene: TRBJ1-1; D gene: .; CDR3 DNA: TGTGCCAGCAGTTACGTTTTGATGGTCAGGAACACTGAAGCTTTCTTT; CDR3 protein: CASSYVLMVRNTEAFF
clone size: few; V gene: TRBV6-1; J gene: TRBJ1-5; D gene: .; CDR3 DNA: TGTGCCAGCAGTGATAAAGGCAGCAATCAGCCCCAGCATTTT; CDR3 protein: CASSDKGSNQPQHF
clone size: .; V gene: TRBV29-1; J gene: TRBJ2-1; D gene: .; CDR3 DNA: TGCGGCGTTGAGGCCGAAAATGAGCAGTTCTTC; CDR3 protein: CGVEAENEQFF
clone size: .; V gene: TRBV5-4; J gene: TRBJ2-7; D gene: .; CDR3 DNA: TGTGCCAGCAGCAGAGACGGACGTGACGAGCAGTACTTC; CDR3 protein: CASSRDGRDEQYF
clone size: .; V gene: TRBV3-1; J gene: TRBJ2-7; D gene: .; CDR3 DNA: TGTGCCAGCAGCCTTGAAGGGGTACTCATCTCCTACGAGCAGTACTTC; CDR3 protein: CASSLEGVLISYEQYF
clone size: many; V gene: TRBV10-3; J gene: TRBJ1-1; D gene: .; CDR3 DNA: TGTGCCATCAGCCAGAACACTGAAGCTTTCTTT; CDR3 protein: CAISQNTEAFF
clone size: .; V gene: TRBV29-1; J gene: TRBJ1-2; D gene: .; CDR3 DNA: TGCAGCGTTGGAGGGGGGGGGTCTTATGGCTACACCTTC; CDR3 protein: CSVGGGGSYGYTF
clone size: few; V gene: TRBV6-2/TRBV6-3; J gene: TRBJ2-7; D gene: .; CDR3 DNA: TGTGCCGCCCATCCCTGCGGCGAGCAGTACTTC; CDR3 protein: CAAHPCGEQYF
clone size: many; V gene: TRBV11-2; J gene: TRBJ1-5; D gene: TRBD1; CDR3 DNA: TGTGCCGGACAGGGGACGTTTTGTAATCAGCCCCAGCATTTT; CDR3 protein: CAGQGTFCNQPQHF
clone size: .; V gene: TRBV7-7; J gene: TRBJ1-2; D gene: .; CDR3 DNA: TGTGCTAGAACAATTGGACTTTCCGGGAACGGCTACACCTTC; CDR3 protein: CARTIGLSGNGYTF
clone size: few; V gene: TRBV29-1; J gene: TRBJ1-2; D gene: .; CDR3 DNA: TGCAGCGTCGCTGGGACGGGCAGCTATGGCTACACCTTC; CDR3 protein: CSVAGTGSYGYTF
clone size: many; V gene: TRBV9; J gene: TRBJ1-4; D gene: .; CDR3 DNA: TGTGCCAGCAGCACCATCGACAGCGGACTGTTTTTT; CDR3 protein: CASSTIDSGLFF
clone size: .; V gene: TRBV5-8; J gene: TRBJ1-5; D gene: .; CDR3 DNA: TGTGCCAGCAGTAGACCCTATAGCAATCAGCCCCAGCATTTT; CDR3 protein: CASSRPYSNQPQHF
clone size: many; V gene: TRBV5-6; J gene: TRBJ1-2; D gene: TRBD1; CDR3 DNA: TGTGCCAGCCGGGGACAGTCGGCTAACTATGGCTACACCTTC; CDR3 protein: CASRGQSANYGYTF
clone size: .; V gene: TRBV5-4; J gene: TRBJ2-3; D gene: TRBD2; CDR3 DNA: TGTGCCAGCAGCTTGCTGCTAGCGGGGATCACAGATACGCAGTATTTT; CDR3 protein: CASSLLLAGITDTQYF
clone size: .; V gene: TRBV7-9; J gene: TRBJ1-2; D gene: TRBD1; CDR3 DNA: TGTGCCAGCAGCTCCCGGACAGGGGGAGAGTGGGGCTACACCTTC; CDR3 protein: CASSSRTGGEWGYTF
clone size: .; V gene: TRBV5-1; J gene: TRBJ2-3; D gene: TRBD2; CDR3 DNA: TGCGCCAGCAGCTTGAGGGCTAGCGGGGGGACTAGCACAGATACGCAGTATTTT; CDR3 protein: CASSLRASGGTSTDTQYF
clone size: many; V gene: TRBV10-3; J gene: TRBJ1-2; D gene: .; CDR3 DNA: TGTGCCATCAGTGTCCGTGGGGGTGAAGACTATGGCTACACCTTC; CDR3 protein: CAISVRGGEDYGYTF
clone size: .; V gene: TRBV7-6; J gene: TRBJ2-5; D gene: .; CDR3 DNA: TGTGCCAGCAGCTTCACAGTGGGGAAAGTGGAGACCCAGTACTTC; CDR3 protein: CASSFTVGKVETQYF
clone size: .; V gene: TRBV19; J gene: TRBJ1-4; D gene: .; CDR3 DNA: TGTGCCCGTATACGAGACCGGACCTTAGGAGGAAAACTGTTTTTT; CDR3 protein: CARIRDRTLGGKLFF
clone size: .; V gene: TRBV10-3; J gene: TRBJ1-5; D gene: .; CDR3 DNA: TGTGCCATCAGTAACGGGTCCACTGACAGAACCTTCAATCAGCCCCAGCATTTT; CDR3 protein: CAISNGSTDRTFNQPQHF
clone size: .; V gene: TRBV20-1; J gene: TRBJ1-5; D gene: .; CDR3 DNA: TGCAGTGCCTTAGTGCAGCATTTT; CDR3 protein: CSALVQHF
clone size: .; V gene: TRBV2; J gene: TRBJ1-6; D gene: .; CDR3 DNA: TGTGCCAGCTCAGGCTGGGTTGGGTCACCCCTCCACTTT; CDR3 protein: CASSGWVGSPLHF
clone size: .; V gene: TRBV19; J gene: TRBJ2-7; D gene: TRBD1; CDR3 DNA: TGTGCCAGTAGTATGTCCAATATAGGGACAGGGGCCTACGAGCAGTACTTC; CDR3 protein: CASSMSNIGTGAYEQYF